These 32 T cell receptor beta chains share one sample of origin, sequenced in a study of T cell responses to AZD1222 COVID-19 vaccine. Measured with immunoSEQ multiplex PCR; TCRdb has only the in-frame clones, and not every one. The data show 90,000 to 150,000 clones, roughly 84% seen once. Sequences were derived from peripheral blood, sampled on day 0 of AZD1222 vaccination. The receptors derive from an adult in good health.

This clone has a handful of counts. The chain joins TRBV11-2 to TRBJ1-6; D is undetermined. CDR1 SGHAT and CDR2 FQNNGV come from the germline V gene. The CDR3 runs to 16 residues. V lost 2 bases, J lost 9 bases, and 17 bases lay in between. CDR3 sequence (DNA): TGTGCCAGCAGCTTAATCCCCGGGCCTGGCGGTTCACCCCTCCACTTT. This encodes CASSLIPGPGGSPLHF.

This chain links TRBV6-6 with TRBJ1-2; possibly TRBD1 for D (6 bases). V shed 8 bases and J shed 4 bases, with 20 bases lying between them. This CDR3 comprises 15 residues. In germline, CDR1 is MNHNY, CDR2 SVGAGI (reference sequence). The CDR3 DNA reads TGTGCCAGCTTTCCCCGCGCGGGGGCGACCTATGGCTACACCTTC. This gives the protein CASFPRAGATYGYTF.

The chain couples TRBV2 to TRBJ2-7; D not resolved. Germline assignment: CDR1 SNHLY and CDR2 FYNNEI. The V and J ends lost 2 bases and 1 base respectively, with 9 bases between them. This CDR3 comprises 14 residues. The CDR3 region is CASSEPGLSYEQYF. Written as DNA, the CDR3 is TGTGCCAGCAGTGAACCCGGCCTATCCTACGAGCAGTACTTC.

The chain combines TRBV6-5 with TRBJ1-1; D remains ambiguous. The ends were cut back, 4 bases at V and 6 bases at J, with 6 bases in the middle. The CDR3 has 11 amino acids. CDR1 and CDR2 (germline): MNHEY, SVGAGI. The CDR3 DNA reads TGTGCCAGCAGTTTGGGCTCTGAAGCTTTCTTT. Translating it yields CASSLGSEAFF.

The CDR3 coding sequence is TGTGCCAGCAGCCAAGGGGCAGGGGAGCACGAGCAGTACTTC. It is translated as CASSQGAGEHEQYF. The chain combines TRBV14 with TRBJ2-7; weak D call: TRBD1 (6 bases). The CDR3 is 14 residues long. Trimming stripped 1 base from V and 5 bases from J, with 12 bases between. CDR1 is SGHDN, CDR2 FVKESK, per germline.

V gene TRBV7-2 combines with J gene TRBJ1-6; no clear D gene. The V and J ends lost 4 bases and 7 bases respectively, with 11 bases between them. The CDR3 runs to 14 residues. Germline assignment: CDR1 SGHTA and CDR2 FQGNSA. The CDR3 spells CASSSDTRNSPLHF. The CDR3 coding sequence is TGTGCCAGCAGCTCTGATACACGAAATTCACCCCTCCACTTT.

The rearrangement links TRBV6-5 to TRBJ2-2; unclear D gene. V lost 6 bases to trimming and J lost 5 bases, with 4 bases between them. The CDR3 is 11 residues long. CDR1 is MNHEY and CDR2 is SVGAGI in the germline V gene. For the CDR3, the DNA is TGTGCCAGCAGCGGTACCGGGGAGCTGTTTTTT. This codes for CASSGTGELFF.

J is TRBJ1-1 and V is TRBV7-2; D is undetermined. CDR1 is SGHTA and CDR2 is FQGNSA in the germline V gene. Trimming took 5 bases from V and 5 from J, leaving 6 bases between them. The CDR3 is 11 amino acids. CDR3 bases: TGTGCCAGCAGCCTATCGACTGAAGCTTTCTTT. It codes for CASSLSTEAFF.

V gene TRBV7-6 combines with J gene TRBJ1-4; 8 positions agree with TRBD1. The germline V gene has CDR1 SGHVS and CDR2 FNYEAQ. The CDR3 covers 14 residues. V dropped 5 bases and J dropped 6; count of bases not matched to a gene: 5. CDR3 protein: CASSQPDRDEKLFF. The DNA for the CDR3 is TGTGCCAGCAGCCAACCGGACAGGGATGAAAAACTGTTTTTT. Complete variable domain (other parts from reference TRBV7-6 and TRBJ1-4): GAGVSQSPRYKVTKRGQDVALRCDPISGHVSLYWYRQALGQGPEFLTYFNYEAQQDKSGLPNDRFSAERPEGSISTLTIQRTEQRDSAMYRCASSQPDRDEKLFFGSGTQLSVL.

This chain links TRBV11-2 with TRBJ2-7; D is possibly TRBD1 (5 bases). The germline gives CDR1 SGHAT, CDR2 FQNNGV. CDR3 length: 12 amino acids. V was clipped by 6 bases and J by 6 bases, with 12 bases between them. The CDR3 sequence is CASSLSRGEQYF. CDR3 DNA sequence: TGTGCCAGCAGTTTGAGTAGGGGCGAGCAGTACTTC.

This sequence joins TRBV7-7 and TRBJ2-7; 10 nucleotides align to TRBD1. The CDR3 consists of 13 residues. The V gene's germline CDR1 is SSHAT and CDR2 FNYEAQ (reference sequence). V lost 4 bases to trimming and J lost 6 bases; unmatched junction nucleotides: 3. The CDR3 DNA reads TGTGCCAGCAGCTCGGACAGGGGGTCCGAGCAGTACTTC. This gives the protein CASSSDRGSEQYF.

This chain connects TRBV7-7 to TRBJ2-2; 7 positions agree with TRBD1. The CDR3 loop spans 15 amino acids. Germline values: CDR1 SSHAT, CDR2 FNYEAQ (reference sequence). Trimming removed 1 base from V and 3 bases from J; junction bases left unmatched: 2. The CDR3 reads CASSLVGTDTGELFF. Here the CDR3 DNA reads TGTGCCAGCAGCTTAGTCGGGACAGACACCGGGGAGCTGTTTTTT.

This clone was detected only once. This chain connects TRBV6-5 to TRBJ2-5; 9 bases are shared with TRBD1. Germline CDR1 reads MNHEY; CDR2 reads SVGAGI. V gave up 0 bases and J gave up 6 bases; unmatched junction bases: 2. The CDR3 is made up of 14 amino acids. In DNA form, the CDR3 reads TGTGCCAGCAGTTACTCCGGGACAGGGAAGACCCAGTACTTC. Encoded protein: CASSYSGTGKTQYF.

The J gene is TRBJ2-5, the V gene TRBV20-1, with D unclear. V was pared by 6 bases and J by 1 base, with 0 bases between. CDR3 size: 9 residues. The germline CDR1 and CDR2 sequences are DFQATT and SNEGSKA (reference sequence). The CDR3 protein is CSAQETQYF. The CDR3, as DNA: TGCAGTGCCCAAGAGACCCAGTACTTC.

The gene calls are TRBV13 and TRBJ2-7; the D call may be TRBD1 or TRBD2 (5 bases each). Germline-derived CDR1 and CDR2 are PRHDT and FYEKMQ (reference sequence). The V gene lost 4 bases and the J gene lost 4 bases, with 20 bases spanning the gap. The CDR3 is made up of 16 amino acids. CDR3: CASSSGGTGRVYEQYF. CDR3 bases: TGTGCCAGCAGCTCCGGTGGGACGGGGAGAGTTTACGAGCAGTACTTC. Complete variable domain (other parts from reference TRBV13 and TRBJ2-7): AAGVIQSPRHLIKEKRETATLKCYPIPRHDTVYWYQQGPGQDPQFLISFYEKMQSDKGSIPDRFSAQQFSDYHSELNMSSLELGDSALYFCASSSGGTGRVYEQYFGPGTRLTVT.

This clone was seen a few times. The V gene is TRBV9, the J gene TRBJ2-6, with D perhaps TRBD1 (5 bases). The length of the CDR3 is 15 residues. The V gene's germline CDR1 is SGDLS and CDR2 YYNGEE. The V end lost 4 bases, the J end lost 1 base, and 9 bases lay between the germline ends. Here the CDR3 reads CASSTTGSGANVLTF. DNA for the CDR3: TGTGCCAGCAGCACCACAGGATCTGGGGCCAACGTCCTGACTTTC.

In DNA, the CDR3 is TGTGCCAGCAGTTACTCGGGGGGCCTAGAATACTATGGCTACACCTTC. This translates into CASSYSGGLEYYGYTF. The rearrangement uses TRBV6-6 and TRBJ1-2; TRBD1 might be the D (6 bases). Trimming removed 0 bases from V and 3 bases from J, with 14 bases in between. The germline CDR1 and CDR2 sequences are MNHNY and SVGAGI (reference sequence). CDR3 length: 16 amino acids.

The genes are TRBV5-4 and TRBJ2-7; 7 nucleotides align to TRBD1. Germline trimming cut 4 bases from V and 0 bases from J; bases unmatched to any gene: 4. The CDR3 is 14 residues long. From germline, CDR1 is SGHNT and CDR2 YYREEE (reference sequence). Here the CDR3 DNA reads TGTGCCAGCAGCCCCAGGACAGGCTCCTACGAGCAGTACTTC. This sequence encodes CASSPRTGSYEQYF.

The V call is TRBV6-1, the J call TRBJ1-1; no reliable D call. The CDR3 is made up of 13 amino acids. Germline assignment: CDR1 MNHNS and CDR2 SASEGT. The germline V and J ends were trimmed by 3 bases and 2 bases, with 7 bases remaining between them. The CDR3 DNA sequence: TGTGCCAGCAGTGACGGGTTCAACACTGAAGCTTTCTTT. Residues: CASSDGFNTEAFF.

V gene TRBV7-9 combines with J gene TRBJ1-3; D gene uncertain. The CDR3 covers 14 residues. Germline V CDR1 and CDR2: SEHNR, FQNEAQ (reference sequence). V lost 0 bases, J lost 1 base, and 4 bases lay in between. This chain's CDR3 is CASSLAGSGNTIYF. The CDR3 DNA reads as TGTGCCAGCAGCTTAGCAGGGTCTGGAAACACCATATATTTT.

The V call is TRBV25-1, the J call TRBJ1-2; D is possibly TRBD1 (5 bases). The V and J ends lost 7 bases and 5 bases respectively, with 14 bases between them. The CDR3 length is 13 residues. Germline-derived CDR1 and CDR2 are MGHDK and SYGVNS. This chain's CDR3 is CASIGGRAYGYTF. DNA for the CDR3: TGTGCCAGCATTGGGGGGAGGGCTTATGGCTACACCTTC.

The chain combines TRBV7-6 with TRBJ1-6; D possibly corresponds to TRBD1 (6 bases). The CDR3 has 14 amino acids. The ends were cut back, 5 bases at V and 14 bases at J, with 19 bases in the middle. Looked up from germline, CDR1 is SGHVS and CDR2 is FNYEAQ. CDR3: CASSQGQIPGTLHF. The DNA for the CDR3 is TGTGCCAGCAGCCAAGGACAGATTCCCGGAACCCTCCACTTT.

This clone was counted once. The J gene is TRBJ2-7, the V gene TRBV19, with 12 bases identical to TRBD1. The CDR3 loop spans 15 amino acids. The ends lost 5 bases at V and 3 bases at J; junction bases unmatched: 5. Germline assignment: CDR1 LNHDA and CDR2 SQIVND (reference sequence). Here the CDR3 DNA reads TGTGCCAGTAGTCCGGGGACAGGGGGCTTCTACGAGCAGTACTTC. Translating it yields CASSPGTGGFYEQYF.

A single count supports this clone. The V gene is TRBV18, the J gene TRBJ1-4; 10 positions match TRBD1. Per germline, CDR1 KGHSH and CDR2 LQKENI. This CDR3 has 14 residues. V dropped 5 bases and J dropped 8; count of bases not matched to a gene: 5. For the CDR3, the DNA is TGTGCCAGCTCAGAAGACAGGGGGCCGGAAAAACTGTTTTTT. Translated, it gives CASSEDRGPEKLFF. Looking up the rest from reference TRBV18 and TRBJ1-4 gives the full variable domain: NAGVMQNPRHLVRRRGQEARLRCSPMKGHSHVYWYRQLPEEGLKFMVYLQKENIIDESGMPKERFSAEFPKEGPSILRIQQVVRGDSAAYFCASSEDRGPEKLFFGSGTQLSVL.

Written as DNA, the CDR3 is TGTGCCAGCAGTTCTAGGGGGGATCAGCCCCAGCATTTT. Translation gives CASSSRGDQPQHF. This sequence joins TRBV6-2 or TRBV6-3 and TRBJ1-5; D perhaps matches TRBD1 (6 bases). CDR3 length equals 13 residues. Germline CDR1 is MNHEY and CDR2 is SVGEGT. Trimming shortened V by 4 bases and J by 5 bases, and 9 bases separated the two germline ends.

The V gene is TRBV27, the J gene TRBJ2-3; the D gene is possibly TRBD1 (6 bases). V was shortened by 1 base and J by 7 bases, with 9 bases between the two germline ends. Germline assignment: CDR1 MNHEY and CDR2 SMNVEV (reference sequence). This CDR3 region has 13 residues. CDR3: CASSLLWDNTQYF. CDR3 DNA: TGTGCCAGCAGTTTATTGTGGGACAATACGCAGTATTTT.

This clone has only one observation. The CDR3 nucleotides are TGCGCCAGTGCTTACCAGGGGCAGAACACTGAAGCTTTCTTT. This codes for CASAYQGQNTEAFF. The V and J genes are TRBV5-1 and TRBJ1-1, with D possibly being TRBD1 (6 bases). Per germline, CDR1 SGHRS and CDR2 YFSETQ. The CDR3 is 14 amino acids. Trimming pared 8 bases from V and 1 base from J, leaving 15 bases between.

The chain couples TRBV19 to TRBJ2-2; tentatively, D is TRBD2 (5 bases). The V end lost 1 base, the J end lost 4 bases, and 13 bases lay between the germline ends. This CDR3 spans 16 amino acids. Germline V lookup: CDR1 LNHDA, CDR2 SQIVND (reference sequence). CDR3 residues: CASSIVSGLGTGELFF. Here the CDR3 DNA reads TGTGCCAGTAGTATAGTCTCCGGACTTGGCACCGGGGAGCTGTTTTTT.

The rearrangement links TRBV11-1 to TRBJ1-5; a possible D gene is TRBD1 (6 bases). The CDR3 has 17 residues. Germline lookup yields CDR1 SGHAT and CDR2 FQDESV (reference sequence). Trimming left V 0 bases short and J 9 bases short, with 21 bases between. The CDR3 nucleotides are TGTGCCAGCAGCTTAGCGAAGGGAGGGGGGACCTTTTGGCCCCAGCATTTT. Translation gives CASSLAKGGGTFWPQHF.

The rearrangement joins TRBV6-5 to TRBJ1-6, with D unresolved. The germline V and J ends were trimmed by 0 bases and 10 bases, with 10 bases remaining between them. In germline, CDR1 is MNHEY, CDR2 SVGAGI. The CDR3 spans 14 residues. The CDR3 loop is CASSYSPFGSPLHF. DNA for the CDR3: TGTGCCAGCAGTTACTCGCCATTCGGGTCACCCCTCCACTTT.

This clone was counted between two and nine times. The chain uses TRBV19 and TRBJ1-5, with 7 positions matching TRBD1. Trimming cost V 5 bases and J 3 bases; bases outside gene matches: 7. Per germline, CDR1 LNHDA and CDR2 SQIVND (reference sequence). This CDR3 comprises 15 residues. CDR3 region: CASSELDRDNQPQHF. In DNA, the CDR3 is TGTGCCAGTAGTGAGCTCGACAGGGACAATCAGCCCCAGCATTTT.

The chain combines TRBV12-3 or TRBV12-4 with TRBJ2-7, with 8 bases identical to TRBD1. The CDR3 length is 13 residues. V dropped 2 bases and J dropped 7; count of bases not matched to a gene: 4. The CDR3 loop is CASSLLDREEQYF. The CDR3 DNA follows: TGTGCCAGCAGTTTACTGGACAGGGAGGAGCAGTACTTC.